One TCR beta chain is described in this entry. TEMRA cells were enriched by FACS, and CD4+ and CD8+ T cells were negatively isolated. The source of the sample is a study of CD8 T cells in Susac syndrome. An input of about 0.45 to 1 ug of RNA was subjected to reverse transcription using random hexamers. TCRdb reprocessed the immunoSEQ multiplex PCR reads via MiXCR and lists one record per CDR3 protein. The table records over 95,000 distinct CDR3 sequences, nearly 95% of them present only once. The trim removed 5 bases at V and 2 bases at J, leaving 9 bases unmatched. The germline gives CDR1 SGHRS, CDR2 YFSETQ. This CDR3 is 16 amino acids long.

What was sequenced was CD4+ T cells from PBMCs. The J gene is TRBJ2-1, the V gene TRBV5-1, with 8 bases that match TRBD1. The receptor comes from a human donor in good health. In nucleotides, the CDR3 is TGCGCCAGCAGTTCCTTACAGGGGGAAACCTACAATGAGCAGTTCTTC. This gives the protein CASSSLQGETYNEQFF.